This section outlines one T cell receptor (beta chain) sequence together with its context. Time point denoted: newly diagnosed GD, antithyroid drugs for less than 3 months. PBMCs provided the RNA from which the TCR library was made. The authors built TCR beta libraries using iRepertoire HTBI primers and Arm-PCR of CDR3 regions. In the source study's methods: Samples revealed approximately 67 TRBV and some 15 TRBJ segments. MiXCR was run by TCRdb on the multiplex PCR reads, yielding one entry per CDR3 protein. These V and J calls are TCRdb output, not the study's own analysis. The table includes hundreds of thousands of distinct CDR3 sequences, about 15% detected once. The sample belongs to a study of regulatory T cells in long-lasting Graves disease. This sample was shared with a second study, whose subject was T cells in Graves' hyperthyroidism and ophthalmopathy. That report notes: First-round RT-PCR targeting the TCR CDR3 was performed with the HTBI primer set. Blood shared most expanded thyroid clonotypes above 0.001.

The sample in question was peripheral blood mononuclear cells (PBMCs), obtained at new diagnosis, from a patient treated with antithyroid drugs. This TCR was recovered from a young woman with Graves disease.

As DNA, the CDR3 is TGTGCCAGCAGCGGGACGGCTGATCAGTACTTC. It specifies CASSGTADQYF. This chain joins TRBV6-1 and TRBJ2-7; the D gene could be TRBD1 or TRBD2 (5 bases each). The length of the CDR3 is 11 residues. Deletions cut 6 bases from V and 10 bases from J, with 13 bases between. The germline V gene has CDR1 MNHNS and CDR2 SASEGT.